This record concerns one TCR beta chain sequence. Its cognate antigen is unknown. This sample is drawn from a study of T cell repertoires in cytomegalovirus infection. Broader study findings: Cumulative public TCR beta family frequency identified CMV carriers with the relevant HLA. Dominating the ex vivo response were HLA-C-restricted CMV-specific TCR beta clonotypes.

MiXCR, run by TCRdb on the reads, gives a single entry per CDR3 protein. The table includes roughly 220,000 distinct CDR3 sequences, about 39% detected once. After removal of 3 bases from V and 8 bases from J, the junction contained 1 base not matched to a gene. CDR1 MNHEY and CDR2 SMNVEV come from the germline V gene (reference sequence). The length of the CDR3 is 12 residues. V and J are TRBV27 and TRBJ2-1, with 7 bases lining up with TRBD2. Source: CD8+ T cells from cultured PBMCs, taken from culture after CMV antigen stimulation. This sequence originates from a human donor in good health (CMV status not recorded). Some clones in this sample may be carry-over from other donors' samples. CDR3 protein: CASSFRGDEQFF. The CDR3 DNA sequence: TGTGCCAGCAGTTTCCGGGGGGATGAGCAGTTCTTC.